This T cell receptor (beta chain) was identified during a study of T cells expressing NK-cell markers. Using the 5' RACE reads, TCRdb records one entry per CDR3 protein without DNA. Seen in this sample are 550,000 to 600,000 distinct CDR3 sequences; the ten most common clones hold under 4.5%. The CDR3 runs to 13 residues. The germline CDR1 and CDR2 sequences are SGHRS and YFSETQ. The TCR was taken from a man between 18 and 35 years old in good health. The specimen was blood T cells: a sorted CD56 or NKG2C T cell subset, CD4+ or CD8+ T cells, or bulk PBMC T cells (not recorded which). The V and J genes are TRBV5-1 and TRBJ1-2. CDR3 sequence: CASSILGVNGYTF.